This T cell receptor beta chain was observed in a study of T-cell memory formation after mild COVID-19. Across the whole study: TCR clustering was largely donor specific.

On this clonotype itself: As yet, its antigen is unknown.

TCR alpha and TCR beta cDNA libraries carrying sample barcodes and UMIs came from 5'RACE with constant-segment primers. TCRdb fed the 5' RACE reads into MiXCR, producing one record per CDR3 protein. The sample includes 380,000 or so distinct CDR3 sequences, roughly 15% of them seen just once. Regarding the study as a whole: Contracting clones, day 15 to 85, had balanced CD4/CD8, and later expanders favored CD4+. Memory from before infection featured some responding clones, which suggests cross-reactive memory joined.

CDR1 is SEHNR, CDR2 FQNEAQ, per germline (reference sequence). The CDR3 is made up of 14 amino acids. Trimming pared 0 bases from V and 8 bases from J, leaving 10 bases between. The rearrangement joins TRBV7-9 to TRBJ1-4, with D uncertain. This receptor was identified in a man aged 18-30 years who had mild COVID-19 (a few samples of this study predate the infection). Cell type and time point are not known. Source material: PBMCs or a T cell subset sorted from them (not recorded which). CDR3 nucleotides: TGTGCCAGCAGCTTAGCCCGCACGGCGGAAAAACTGTTTTTT. It yields the protein CASSLARTAEKLFF.